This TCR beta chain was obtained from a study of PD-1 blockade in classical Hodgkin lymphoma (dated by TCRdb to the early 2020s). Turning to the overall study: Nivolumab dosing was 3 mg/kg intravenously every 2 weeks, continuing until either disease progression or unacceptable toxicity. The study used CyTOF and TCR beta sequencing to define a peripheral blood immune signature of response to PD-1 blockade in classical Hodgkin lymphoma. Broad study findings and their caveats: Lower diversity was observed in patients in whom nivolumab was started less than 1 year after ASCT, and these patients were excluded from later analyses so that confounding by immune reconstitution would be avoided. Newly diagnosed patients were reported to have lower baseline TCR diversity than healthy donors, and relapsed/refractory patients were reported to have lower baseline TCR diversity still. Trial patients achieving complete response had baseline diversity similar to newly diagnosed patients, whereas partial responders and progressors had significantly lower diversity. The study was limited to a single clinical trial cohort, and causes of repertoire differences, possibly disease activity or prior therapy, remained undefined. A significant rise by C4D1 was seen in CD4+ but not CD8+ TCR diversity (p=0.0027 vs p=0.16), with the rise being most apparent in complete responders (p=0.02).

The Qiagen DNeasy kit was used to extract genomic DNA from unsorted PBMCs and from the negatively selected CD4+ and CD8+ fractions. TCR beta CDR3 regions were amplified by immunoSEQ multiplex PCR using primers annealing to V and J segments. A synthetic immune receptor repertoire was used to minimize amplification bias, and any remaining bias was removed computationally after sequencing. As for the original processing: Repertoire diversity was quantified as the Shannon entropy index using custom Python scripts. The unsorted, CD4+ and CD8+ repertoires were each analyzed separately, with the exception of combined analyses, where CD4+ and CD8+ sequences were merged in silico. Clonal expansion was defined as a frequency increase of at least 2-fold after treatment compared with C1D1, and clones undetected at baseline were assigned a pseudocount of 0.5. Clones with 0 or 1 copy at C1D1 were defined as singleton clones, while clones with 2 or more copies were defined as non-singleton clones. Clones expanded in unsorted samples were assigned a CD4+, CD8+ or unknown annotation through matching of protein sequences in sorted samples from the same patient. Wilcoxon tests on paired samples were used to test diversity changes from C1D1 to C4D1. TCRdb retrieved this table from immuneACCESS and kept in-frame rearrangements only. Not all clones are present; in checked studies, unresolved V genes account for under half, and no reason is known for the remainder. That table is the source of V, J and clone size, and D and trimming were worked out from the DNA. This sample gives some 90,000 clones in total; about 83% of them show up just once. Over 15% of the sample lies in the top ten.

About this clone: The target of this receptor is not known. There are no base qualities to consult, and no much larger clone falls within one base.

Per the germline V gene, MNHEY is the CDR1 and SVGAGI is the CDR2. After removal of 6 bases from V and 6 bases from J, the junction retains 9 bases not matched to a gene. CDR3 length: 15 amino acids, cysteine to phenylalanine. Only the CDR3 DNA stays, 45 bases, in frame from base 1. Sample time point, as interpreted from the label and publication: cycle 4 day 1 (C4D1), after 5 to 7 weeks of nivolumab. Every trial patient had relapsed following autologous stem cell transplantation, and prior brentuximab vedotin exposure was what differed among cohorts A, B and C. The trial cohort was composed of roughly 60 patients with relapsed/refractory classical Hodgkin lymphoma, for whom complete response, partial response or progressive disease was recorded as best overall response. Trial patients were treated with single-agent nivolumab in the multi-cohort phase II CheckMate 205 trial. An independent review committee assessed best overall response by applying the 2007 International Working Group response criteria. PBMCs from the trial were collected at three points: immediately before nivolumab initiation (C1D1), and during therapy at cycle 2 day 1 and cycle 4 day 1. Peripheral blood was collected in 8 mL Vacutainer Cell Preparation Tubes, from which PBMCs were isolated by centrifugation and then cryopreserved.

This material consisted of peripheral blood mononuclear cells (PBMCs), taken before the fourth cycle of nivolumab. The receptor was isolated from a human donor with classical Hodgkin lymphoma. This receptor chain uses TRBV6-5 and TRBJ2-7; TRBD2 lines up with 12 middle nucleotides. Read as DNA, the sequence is TGTGCCAGCAGCCTCCCGGCTAGCGGGAGGGCCGAGCAGTACTTC. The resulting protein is CASSLPASGRAEQYF.